This T cell receptor (beta chain) emerged from a study of blood T cells in healthy people across ages. Whole-study results and caveats: Per-million-T-cell TCR beta diversity fell roughly linearly with age.

With respect to this clonotype: Its antigen is still unknown.

It was with a sample-barcoded 5' primer and a J-beta primer mix that a second PCR of about 6 to 12 cycles was run. TCRdb re-derived calls from the 5' RACE reads in MiXCR, one entry per CDR3 protein. The sample records roughly 1.5 million distinct CDR3 sequences, 35% to 45% being singletons. Looked up from germline, CDR1 is SEHNR and CDR2 is FQNEAQ (reference sequence). Trimming took 5 bases from V and 6 from J; bases not matched to a gene: 5. The CDR3 has 15 residues. Sequenced input: blood. This sequence originates from a young woman in good health. The chain recombines TRBV7-9 with TRBJ2-1; 12 nucleotides match TRBD2. CDR3 DNA sequence: TGTGCCAGCAGCCGGACTAGCGGGGTTAGCAATGAGCAGTTCTTC. Translation: CASSRTSGVSNEQFF.